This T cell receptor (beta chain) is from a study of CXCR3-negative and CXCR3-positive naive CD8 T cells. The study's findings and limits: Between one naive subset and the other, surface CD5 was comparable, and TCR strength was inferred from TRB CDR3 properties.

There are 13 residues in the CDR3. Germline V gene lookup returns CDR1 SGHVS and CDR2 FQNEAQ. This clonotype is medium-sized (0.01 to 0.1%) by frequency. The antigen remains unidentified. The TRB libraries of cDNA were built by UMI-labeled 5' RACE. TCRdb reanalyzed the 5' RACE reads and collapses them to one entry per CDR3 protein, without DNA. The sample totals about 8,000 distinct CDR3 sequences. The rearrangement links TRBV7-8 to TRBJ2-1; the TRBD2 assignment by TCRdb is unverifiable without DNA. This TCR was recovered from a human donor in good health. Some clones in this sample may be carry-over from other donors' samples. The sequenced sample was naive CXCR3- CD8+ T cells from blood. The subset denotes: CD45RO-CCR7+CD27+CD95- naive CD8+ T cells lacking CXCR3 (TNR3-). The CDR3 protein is CASSLVANNEQFF.